This T cell receptor beta chain was sequenced in a study of blood T cell repertoires in COVID-19. Study background: Both acute and convalescent COVID-19 samples were obtained from the United States, Italy and Spain. The cDNA or gDNA used as material had been derived from T cells, B-cell-depleted T cells, or PBMCs.

Source study methods: How many nucleated cells were present was estimated from reference gene primer amplification. Generated by immunoSEQ multiplex PCR, the TCRdb table keeps only in-frame clones and is missing some. V and J calls and clone size are given by that table; D and trimming were obtained from the DNA. Altogether about 190,000 clones are present, approximately 82% being singletons, with the ten largest covering under 3%. The receptor comes from a man aged 45-65 years with active or convalescent COVID-19. The specimen was peripheral blood.

The CDR3 here is CASSQDGATTDTQYF. CDR3 nucleotide sequence: TGTGCCAGCAGCCAAGATGGGGCTACCACAGATACGCAGTATTTT. This chain joins TRBV3-1 (or the pseudogene TRBV3-2) and TRBJ2-3; tentatively, D is TRBD1 (5 bases). Trimming removed 0 bases at V and 2 bases at J, with 9 bases between. The CDR3 has 15 residues. Germline V gene lookup returns CDR1 LGHDT and CDR2 YNNKEL (reference sequence).